The TCR beta chain under discussion was sequenced for a study of blood T cell repertoires in COVID-19. In the study overall: Material from acute and convalescent COVID-19 was sourced from the United States, Italy and Spain. T cells, B-cell-depleted T cells, or PBMCs supplied cDNA or gDNA.

This clone was found once. The assay was immunoSEQ multiplex PCR, and TCRdb's table has in-frame clones only and misses some. The table includes about 380,000 clones, 90% detected once. This clonotype was sampled from a man between 18 and 35 years old with active or convalescent COVID-19. Material for sequencing was peripheral blood.

The CDR3 here is CASSQGTGVNSPLHF. The CDR3 DNA follows: TGTGCCAGCAGCCAAGGGACAGGGGTTAATTCACCCCTCCACTTT. V gene TRBV3-1 (or the pseudogene TRBV3-2) combines with J gene TRBJ1-6; TRBD1 aligns across 9 bases. This CDR3 contains 15 residues. J gave up 6 bases and V 1 base, and 1 base lay outside the gene matches. Germline V CDR1 and CDR2: LGHDT, YNNKEL (reference sequence).